Below are 10 T cell receptor beta chains sequenced from a single sample in a study of Tregs in tolerant kidney transplant recipients. Repertoires were generated with immunoSEQ multiplex PCR, while TCRdb's copy carries only in-frame clones and drops some. This table holds 120,000 or so clones, about 91% found once. The sequenced sample was CD4+ T cells from blood. The receptors originated from a human donor in good health.

The chain links TRBV6-6 to TRBJ2-6; D possibly corresponds to TRBD1 (6 bases). Germline V gives CDR1 MNHNY, CDR2 SVGAGI (reference sequence). Trimming left V 5 bases short and J 2 bases short, with 10 bases between. The CDR3 runs to 15 residues. The CDR3 DNA reads TGTGCCAGCAGTACGGACAGTACTGGGGCCAACGTCCTGACTTTC. Its translation: CASSTDSTGANVLTF.

The chain is built from TRBV7-2 and TRBJ2-3; weak D call: TRBD2 (7 bases). Germline values: CDR1 SGHTA, CDR2 FQGNSA. The length of the CDR3 is 18 residues. The germline V and J ends were trimmed by 7 bases and 0 bases, with 23 bases remaining between them. The CDR3 DNA reads TGTGCCAGCATTAACGGTTGGGGGCGGGGGTTTAGCACAGATACGCAGTATTTT. Its translation: CASINGWGRGFSTDTQYF.

The chain couples TRBV18 to TRBJ2-7; tentative D call: TRBD1 (5 bases). The V gene's germline CDR1 is KGHSH and CDR2 LQKENI. This CDR3 contains 14 residues. The V gene lost 2 bases and the J gene lost 4 bases, with 12 bases spanning the gap. CDR3 in amino acids: CASSPSPGKYEQYF. The CDR3, as DNA: TGTGCCAGCTCACCAAGTCCAGGGAAGTACGAGCAGTACTTC.

This chain links TRBV5-1 with TRBJ2-5; 9 bases line up with TRBD1. Germline V CDR1 and CDR2: SGHRS, YFSETQ. This CDR3 comprises 17 residues. The V segment lost 4 bases and the J segment 5 bases; nucleotides outside the gene matches: 15. CDR3 nucleotide sequence: TGCGCCAGCAGCCTCCAACCGGGACAGGGAATGGGGGAGACCCAGTACTTC. This sequence encodes CASSLQPGQGMGETQYF.

The chain recombines TRBV6-4 with TRBJ2-3, with 16 bases aligning to TRBD2. The junction had 3 bases not matched to a gene; V was cut back by 3 bases and J by 3 bases. The germline CDR1 and CDR2 sequences are MRHNA and SNTAGT. The CDR3 has 17 residues. CDR3 protein: CASSEGLAGGPTDTQYF. CDR3 DNA: TGTGCCAGCAGTGAGGGACTAGCGGGAGGGCCAACAGATACGCAGTATTTT.

This sequence joins TRBV5-6 and TRBJ2-3; 12 bases match TRBD2. V gave up 4 bases and J gave up 5 bases; unmatched junction bases: 5. The germline V gene has CDR1 SGHDT and CDR2 YYEEEE. This CDR3 comprises 15 residues. CDR3 DNA sequence: TGTGCCAGCAGCCCCGTGACTAGCGGGGGAGATACGCAGTATTTT. Translated, it gives CASSPVTSGGDTQYF.

The V call is TRBV11-2, the J call TRBJ2-7; D could derive from TRBD1 or TRBD2 (6 bases each). V lost 1 base and J lost 7, with 14 bases in between. The germline V gene encodes CDR1 SGHAT and CDR2 FQNNGV. CDR3 length equals 14 residues. The CDR3 DNA reads as TGTGCCAGCAGCTTAGTGTGGGGGGCAGGGGAGCAGTACTTC. Amino acids: CASSLVWGAGEQYF.

This chain connects TRBV6-4 to TRBJ2-1, with 12 bases aligning to TRBD1. This CDR3 comprises 13 residues. Per germline, CDR1 MRHNA and CDR2 SNTAGT. V dropped 6 bases and J dropped 9; count of bases not matched to a gene: 3. In DNA form, the CDR3 reads TGTGCCAGCAGGGGACAGGGGGCTGGTGAGCAGTTCTTC. Translated, it gives CASRGQGAGEQFF.

The chain recombines TRBV7-2 with TRBJ1-5; D call uncertain. The CDR3 is 14 residues long. With 3 bases removed from V and 2 bases from J, the gap between germline ends came to 8 bases. Per germline, CDR1 SGHTA and CDR2 FQGNSA. CDR3 amino acids: CASSFGVGNQPQHF. The CDR3 DNA follows: TGTGCCAGCAGCTTCGGAGTAGGCAATCAGCCCCAGCATTTT.

The genes are TRBV4-1 and TRBJ1-2; weak D call: TRBD1 (6 bases). Trimming pared 4 bases from V and 4 bases from J, leaving 16 bases between. The CDR3 contains 15 residues. CDR1 is MGHRA and CDR2 is YSYEKL in the germline V gene. The CDR3: CASSPQSQGFYGYTF. CDR3 in DNA: TGCGCCAGCAGCCCCCAGTCACAGGGATTCTATGGCTACACCTTC.